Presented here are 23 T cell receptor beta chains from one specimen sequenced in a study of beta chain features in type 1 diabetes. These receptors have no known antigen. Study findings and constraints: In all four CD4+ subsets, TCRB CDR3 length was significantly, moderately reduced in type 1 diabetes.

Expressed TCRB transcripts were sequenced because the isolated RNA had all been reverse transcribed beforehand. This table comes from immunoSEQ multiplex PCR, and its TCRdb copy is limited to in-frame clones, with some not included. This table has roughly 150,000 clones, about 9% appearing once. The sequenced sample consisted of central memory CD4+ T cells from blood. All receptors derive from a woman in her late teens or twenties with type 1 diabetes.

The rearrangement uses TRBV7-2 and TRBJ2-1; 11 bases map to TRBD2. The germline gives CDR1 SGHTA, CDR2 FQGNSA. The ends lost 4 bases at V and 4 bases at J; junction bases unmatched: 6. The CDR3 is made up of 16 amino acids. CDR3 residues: CASSSLPSGGYNEQFF. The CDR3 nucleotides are TGTGCCAGCAGCTCTCTTCCTAGCGGGGGGTACAATGAGCAGTTCTTC.

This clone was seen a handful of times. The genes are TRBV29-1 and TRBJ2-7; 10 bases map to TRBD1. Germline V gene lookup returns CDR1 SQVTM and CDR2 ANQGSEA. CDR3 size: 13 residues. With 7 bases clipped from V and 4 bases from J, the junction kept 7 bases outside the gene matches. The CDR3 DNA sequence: TGCAGCGCCCGGACAGGGGGTCGGTACGAGCAGTACTTC. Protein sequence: CSARTGGRYEQYF.

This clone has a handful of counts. The CDR3 sequence is CATRLAGGLTYEQYF. The CDR3 nucleotides are TGTGCCACCCGACTAGCGGGAGGGCTTACCTACGAGCAGTACTTC. This chain uses TRBV27 with TRBJ2-7; 14 nucleotides match TRBD2. There are 15 residues in the CDR3. V lost 10 bases to trimming and J lost 2 bases; unmatched junction nucleotides: 7. Germline V lookup: CDR1 MNHEY, CDR2 SMNVEV (reference sequence).

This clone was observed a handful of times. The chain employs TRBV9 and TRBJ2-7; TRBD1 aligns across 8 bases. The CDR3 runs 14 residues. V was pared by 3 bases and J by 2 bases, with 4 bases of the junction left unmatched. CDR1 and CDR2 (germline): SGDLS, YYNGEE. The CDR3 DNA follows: TGTGCCAGCAGCGCACAGGGGGGTCCCTACGAGCAGTACTTC. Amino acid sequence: CASSAQGGPYEQYF.

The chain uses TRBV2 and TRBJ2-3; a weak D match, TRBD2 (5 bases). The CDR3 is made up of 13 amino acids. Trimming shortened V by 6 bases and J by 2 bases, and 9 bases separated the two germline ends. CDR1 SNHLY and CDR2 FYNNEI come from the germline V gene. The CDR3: CASSSGVTDTQYF. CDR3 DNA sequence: TGTGCCAGCAGCAGCGGCGTCACAGATACGCAGTATTTT.

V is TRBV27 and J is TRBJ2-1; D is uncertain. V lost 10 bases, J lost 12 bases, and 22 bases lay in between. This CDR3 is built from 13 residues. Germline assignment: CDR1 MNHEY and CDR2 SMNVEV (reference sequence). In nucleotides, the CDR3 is TGTGCCACCCCGCCCGATAGCCCCGTGGGGCAGTTCTTC. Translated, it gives CATPPDSPVGQFF.

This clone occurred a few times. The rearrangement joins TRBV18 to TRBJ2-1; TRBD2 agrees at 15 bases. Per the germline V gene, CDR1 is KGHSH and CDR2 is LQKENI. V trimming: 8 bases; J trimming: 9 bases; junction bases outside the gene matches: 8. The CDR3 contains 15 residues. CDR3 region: CASRGLAGGRGEQFF. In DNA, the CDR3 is TGTGCCAGCCGGGGACTAGCGGGAGGACGGGGTGAGCAGTTCTTC.

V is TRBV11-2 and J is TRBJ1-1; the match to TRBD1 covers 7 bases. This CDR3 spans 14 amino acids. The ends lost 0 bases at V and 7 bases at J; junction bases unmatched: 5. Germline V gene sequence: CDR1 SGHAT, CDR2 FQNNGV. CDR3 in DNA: TGTGCCAGCAGCTTAGACCCTGGGACAGTTGAAGCTTTCTTT. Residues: CASSLDPGTVEAFF.

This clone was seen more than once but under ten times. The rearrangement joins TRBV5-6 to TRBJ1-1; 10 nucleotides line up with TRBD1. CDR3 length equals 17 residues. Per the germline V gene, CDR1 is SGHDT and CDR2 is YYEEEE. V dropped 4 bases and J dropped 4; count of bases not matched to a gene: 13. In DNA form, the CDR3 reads TGTGCCAGCAGCCTCTCGACAGGGGGCTCGGATGGCACTGAAGCTTTCTTT. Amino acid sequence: CASSLSTGGSDGTEAFF. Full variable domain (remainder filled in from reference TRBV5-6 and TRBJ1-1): DAGVTQSPTHLIKTRGQQVTLRCSPKSGHDTVSWYQQALGQGPQFIFQYYEEEERQRGNFPDRFSGHQFPNYSSELNVNALLLGDSALYLCASSLSTGGSDGTEAFFGQGTRLTVV.

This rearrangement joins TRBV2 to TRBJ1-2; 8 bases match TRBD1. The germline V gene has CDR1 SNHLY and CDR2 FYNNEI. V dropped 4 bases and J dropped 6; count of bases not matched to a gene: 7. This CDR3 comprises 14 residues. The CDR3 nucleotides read TGTGCCAGCAGTGGTTCAGTACAGGGGGATGGCTACACCTTC. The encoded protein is CASSGSVQGDGYTF.

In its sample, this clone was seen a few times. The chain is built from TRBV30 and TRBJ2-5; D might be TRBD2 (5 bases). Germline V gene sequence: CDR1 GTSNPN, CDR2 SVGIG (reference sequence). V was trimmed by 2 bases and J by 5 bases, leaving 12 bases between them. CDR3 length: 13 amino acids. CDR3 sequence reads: CAWSPHERETQYF. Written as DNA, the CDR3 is TGTGCCTGGAGTCCCCACGAGCGGGAGACCCAGTACTTC.

The DNA for the CDR3 is TGTGCCAGCAGTCGTACTAGCTTCGATGAGCAGTTCTTC. This gives the protein CASSRTSFDEQFF. The chain is built from TRBV13 and TRBJ2-1, with D possibly being TRBD2 (6 bases). V lost 6 bases and J lost 8, with 14 bases in between. This CDR3 contains 13 residues. Germline values: CDR1 PRHDT, CDR2 FYEKMQ (reference sequence).

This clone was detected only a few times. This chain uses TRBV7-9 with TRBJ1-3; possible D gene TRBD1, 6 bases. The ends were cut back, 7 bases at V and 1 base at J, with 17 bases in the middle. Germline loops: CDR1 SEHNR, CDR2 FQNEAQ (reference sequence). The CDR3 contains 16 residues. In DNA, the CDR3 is TGTGCCAGCATAAGGGTGGACACAGGGTCTGGAAACACCATATATTTT. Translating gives CASIRVDTGSGNTIYF.

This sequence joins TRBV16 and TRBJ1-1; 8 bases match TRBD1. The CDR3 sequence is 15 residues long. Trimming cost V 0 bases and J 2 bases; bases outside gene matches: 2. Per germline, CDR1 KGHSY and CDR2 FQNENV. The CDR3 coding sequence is TGTGCCAGCAGCCAATCTGGACAGGGCAACACTGAAGCTTTCTTT. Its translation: CASSQSGQGNTEAFF.

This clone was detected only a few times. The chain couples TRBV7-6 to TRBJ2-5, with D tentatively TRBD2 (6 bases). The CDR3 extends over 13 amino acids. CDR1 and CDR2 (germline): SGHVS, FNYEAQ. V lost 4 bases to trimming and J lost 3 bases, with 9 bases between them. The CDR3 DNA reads TGTGCCAGCAGCTGGGCGGGGAAAGAGACCCAGTACTTC. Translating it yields CASSWAGKETQYF.

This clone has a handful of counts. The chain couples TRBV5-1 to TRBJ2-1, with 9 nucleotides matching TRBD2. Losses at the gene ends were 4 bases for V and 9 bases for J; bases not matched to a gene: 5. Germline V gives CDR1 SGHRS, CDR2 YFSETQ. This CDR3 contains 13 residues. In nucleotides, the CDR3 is TGCGCCAGCAGCCAGCGGGAGGTTGGTGAGCAGTTCTTC. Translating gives CASSQREVGEQFF.

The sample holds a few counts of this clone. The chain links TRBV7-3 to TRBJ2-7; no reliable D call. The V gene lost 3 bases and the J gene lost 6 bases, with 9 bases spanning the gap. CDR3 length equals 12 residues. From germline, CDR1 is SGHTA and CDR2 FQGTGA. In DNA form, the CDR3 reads TGTGCCAGCAGCTTTTGTTTCCGCGAGCAGTACTTC. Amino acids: CASSFCFREQYF.

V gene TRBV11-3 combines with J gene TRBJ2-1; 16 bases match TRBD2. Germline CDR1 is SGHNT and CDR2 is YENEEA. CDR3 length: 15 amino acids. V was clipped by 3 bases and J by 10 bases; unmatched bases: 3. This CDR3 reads CASSLGLAGGEEQFF. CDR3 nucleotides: TGTGCCAGCAGCTTGGGACTAGCGGGAGGGGAAGAGCAGTTCTTC. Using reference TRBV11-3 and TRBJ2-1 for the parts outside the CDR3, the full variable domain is EAGVVQSPRYKIIEKKQPVAFWCNPISGHNTLYWYLQNLGQGPELLIRYENEEAVDDSQLPKDRFSAERLKGVDSTLKIQPAELGDSAVYLCASSLGLAGGEEQFFGPGTRLTVL.

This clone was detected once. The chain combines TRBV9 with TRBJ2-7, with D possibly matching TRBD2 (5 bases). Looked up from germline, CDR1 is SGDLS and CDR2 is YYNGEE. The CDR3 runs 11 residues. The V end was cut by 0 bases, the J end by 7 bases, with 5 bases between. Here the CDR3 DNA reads TGTGCCAGCAGCGTAGGAGGGGAGCAGTACTTC. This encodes CASSVGGEQYF.

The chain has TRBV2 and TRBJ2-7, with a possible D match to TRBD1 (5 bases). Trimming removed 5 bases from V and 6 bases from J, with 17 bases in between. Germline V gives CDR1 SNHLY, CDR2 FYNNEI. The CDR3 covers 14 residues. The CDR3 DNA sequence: TGTGCCAGCAGTCGTCAGGGCGCCTCGCCCGAGCAGTACTTC. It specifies CASSRQGASPEQYF. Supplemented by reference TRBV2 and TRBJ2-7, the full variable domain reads EPEVTQTPSHQVTQMGQEVILRCVPISNHLYFYWYRQILGQKVEFLVSFYNNEISEKSEIFDDQFSVERPDGSNFTLKIRSTKLEDSAMYFCASSRQGASPEQYFGPGTRLTVT.

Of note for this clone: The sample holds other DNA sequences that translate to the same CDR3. CDR3 region: CASSLEPNTEAFF. The CDR3 nucleotides are TGTGCCAGCAGCTTAGAGCCTAACACTGAAGCTTTCTTT. The chain has TRBV7-9 and TRBJ1-1; D uncertain. V lost 1 base to trimming and J lost 2 bases, with 5 bases between them. This CDR3 comprises 13 residues. Germline loops: CDR1 SEHNR, CDR2 FQNEAQ (reference sequence).

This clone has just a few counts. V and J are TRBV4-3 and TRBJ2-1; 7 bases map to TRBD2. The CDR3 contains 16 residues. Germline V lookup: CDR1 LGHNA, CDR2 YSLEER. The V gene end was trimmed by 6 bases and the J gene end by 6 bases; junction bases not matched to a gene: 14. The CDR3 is CASSRLADLRSNEQFF. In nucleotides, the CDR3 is TGCGCCAGCAGTCGGCTAGCGGACCTTCGAAGCAATGAGCAGTTCTTC.

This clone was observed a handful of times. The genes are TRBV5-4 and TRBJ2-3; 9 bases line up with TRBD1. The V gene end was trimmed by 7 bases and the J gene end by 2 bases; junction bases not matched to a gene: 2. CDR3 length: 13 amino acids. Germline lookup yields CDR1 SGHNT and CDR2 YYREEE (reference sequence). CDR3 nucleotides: TGTGCCAGCCGGGACAGGGACACAGATACGCAGTATTTT. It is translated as CASRDRDTDTQYF.